This T cell receptor (beta chain) was captured in a study of graft-versus-host responses after intestinal transplantation. Whole-study results and caveats: There were GvH clones found in recipient marrow, and some of them appeared first in ileum or blood.

This CDR3 spans 14 amino acids. Looked up from germline, CDR1 is WSHSY and CDR2 is SAAADI. V lost 6 bases, J lost 2 bases, and 13 bases lay in between. Profiled with immunoSEQ multiplex PCR; TCRdb holds only in-frame clones, not every one. The sample has about 9,200 clones; approximately 90% are singletons. As concerns this clone: The antigen is not known.

This clonotype was sampled from a human patient who received an intestinal transplant, so some T cells may come from the graft donor. The material was PBMCs, obtained roughly 43 days after intestinal transplant. This chain links TRBV10-2 with TRBJ1-2; D possibly corresponds to TRBD1 (6 bases). The CDR3, as DNA: TGCGCCAGCAGAGATCGACAGGAGAACTATGGCTACACCTTC. This translates into CASRDRQENYGYTF.